This passage covers 26 T cell receptor beta chains from one sample sequenced in a study of radiation and T cells in renal cell carcinoma (dated by TCRdb to the early 2020s). In the paper's terms, the time point label means: baseline pretreatment blood. This sample's treatment or condition label indicates: 15 Gy SBRT to primary tumor, nephrectomy 4 weeks later. The library was generated by the immunoSEQ multiplex PCR assay. TCRdb provides this immuneACCESS table in a form limited to in-frame rearrangements. Some clones are lacking; in checked studies, under half of them reflect an unresolved V gene, and why the rest are absent is not known. The sample records about 59,000 clones, 60% to 85% of which are singletons. Of the sample, 6% to 9.5% is held by the ten largest clones. The sequences come from blood, collected from a patient whose treatment included radiotherapy and nephrectomy. The receptors derive from a man aged 55 to 70 with renal cell carcinoma.

The V gene is TRBV9, the J gene TRBJ2-3; TRBD2 matches at 9 bases. The CDR3 loop spans 15 amino acids. From germline, CDR1 is SGDLS and CDR2 YYNGEE. With V trimmed by 4 bases and J by 3 bases, 6 bases remained unmatched. The DNA for the CDR3 is TGTGCCAGCAGCTCACCGGGACTAGCTACAGATACGCAGTATTTT. Its protein product is CASSSPGLATDTQYF.

DNA for the CDR3: TGTGCCAGCCAACGTTACAGGGTTACCGATACGCAGTATTTT. It is translated as CASQRYRVTDTQYF. This chain uses TRBV21-1 with TRBJ2-3; the table's D call, TRBD1, was not checked against the DNA. TRBV21-1 is marked as a pseudogene. The CDR3 totals 14 residues.

CDR3 DNA: TGTGCCAGCAGTCGGTCAACAGAGCGGAACACTGAAGCTTTCTTT. As protein: CASSRSTERNTEAFF. The chain recombines TRBV6-5 with TRBJ1-1; D is ambiguous. Trimming took 5 bases from V and 1 from J, leaving 14 bases between them. CDR3 length: 15 residues. Germline lookup yields CDR1 MNHEY and CDR2 SVGAGI.

The rearrangement links TRBV5-5 to TRBJ2-3; possibly TRBD1 or TRBD2 for D (6 bases each). Germline CDR1 is SGHKS and CDR2 is YYEKEE (reference sequence). Deletions cut 4 bases from V and 3 bases from J, with 18 bases between. This CDR3 comprises 16 residues. Here the CDR3 DNA reads TGTGCCAGCAGCCGAGGGGGGATTTCGGCAACAGATACGCAGTATTTT. Amino acids: CASSRGGISATDTQYF.

This clone was counted only a few times. V is TRBV4-1 and J is TRBJ2-1; 10 bases map to TRBD2. CDR1 is MGHRA and CDR2 is YSYEKL in the germline V gene. This CDR3 spans 16 amino acids. Trimming took 0 bases from V and 7 from J; bases not matched to a gene: 6. CDR3 sequence reads: CASSQEASGSVNEQFF. DNA of the CDR3: TGCGCCAGCAGCCAAGAGGCTAGCGGGAGTGTAAATGAGCAGTTCTTC.

The V gene is TRBV9, the J gene TRBJ1-1; D possibly corresponds to TRBD1 (5 bases). Trimming stripped 0 bases from V and 3 bases from J, with 15 bases between. Germline values: CDR1 SGDLS, CDR2 YYNGEE. This CDR3 is 16 amino acids long. The CDR3 protein is CASSVGPQLGDTEAFF. The CDR3 region has the DNA TGTGCCAGCAGCGTAGGTCCTCAATTGGGGGACACTGAAGCTTTCTTT.

V is TRBV9 and J is TRBJ2-3; possible D gene TRBD2, 5 bases. Germline CDR1 and CDR2: SGDLS and YYNGEE. The CDR3 is 16 amino acids. Trimming cost V 4 bases and J 2 bases, with 17 bases left between them. CDR3 region: CASSLWGSDLTDTQYF. In nucleotides, the CDR3 is TGTGCCAGCAGCCTGTGGGGTAGCGACCTCACAGATACGCAGTATTTT.

This sequence joins TRBV6-5 and TRBJ1-2; D is undetermined. Trimming took 7 bases from V and 7 from J, leaving 13 bases between them. The CDR3 is 12 residues long. CDR1 is MNHEY, CDR2 SVGAGI, per germline. In DNA, the CDR3 is TGTGCCAGCACCTCCTCAGCGGGTGGCTACACCTTC. This codes for CASTSSAGGYTF.

The J gene is TRBJ2-6, the V gene TRBV7-7, with D unresolved. From germline, CDR1 is SSHAT and CDR2 FNYEAQ (reference sequence). The ends were cut back, 1 base at V and 3 bases at J, with 4 bases in the middle. CDR3 length: 14 residues. This CDR3 is CASSLGVGANVLTF. The CDR3, as DNA: TGTGCCAGCAGCTTAGGGGTTGGGGCCAACGTCCTGACTTTC.

The J gene is TRBJ1-5, the V gene TRBV2; tentative D call: TRBD1 (5 bases). This CDR3 spans 14 amino acids. Germline V gene sequence: CDR1 SNHLY, CDR2 FYNNEI. V was trimmed by 4 bases and J by 4 bases, leaving 11 bases between them. The CDR3 loop reads CASSALTVNQPQHF. DNA for the CDR3: TGTGCCAGCAGTGCTCTGACAGTAAATCAGCCCCAGCATTTT.

The J gene is TRBJ1-1, the V gene TRBV21-1. TRBV21-1 is a pseudogene. There are 18 residues in the CDR3. The CDR3 loop reads CASSKDPDPGRAYTEAFF. Written as DNA, the CDR3 is TGTGCCAGCAGCAAAGATCCCGACCCTGGGAGGGCATACACTGAAGCTTTCTTT.

The chain couples TRBV7-6 to TRBJ1-5, with TRBD1 matching 7 bases. The CDR3 has 15 residues. CDR1 SGHVS and CDR2 FNYEAQ come from the germline V gene. After removal of 2 bases from V and 4 bases from J, the junction contained 5 bases not matched to a gene. The CDR3 nucleotides read TGTGCCAGCAGCTTAACAGGGGAGGGAAATCAGCCCCAGCATTTT. It codes for CASSLTGEGNQPQHF.

The table lists this clone with a few counts. This chain joins TRBV9 and TRBJ1-1; no clear D. Germline-derived CDR1 and CDR2 are SGDLS and YYNGEE. Trimming removed 0 bases at V and 3 bases at J, with 12 bases between. The CDR3 runs to 15 residues. The CDR3: CASSVVQAGYTEAFF. The CDR3 bases are TGTGCCAGCAGCGTAGTTCAGGCGGGGTACACTGAAGCTTTCTTT.

J is TRBJ2-1 and V is TRBV4-3; no firm D call. The germline gives CDR1 LGHNA, CDR2 YSLEER. The V end was cut by 4 bases, the J end by 6 bases, with 10 bases between. The CDR3 runs 13 residues. CDR3 in DNA: TGCGCCAGCAGCCCCGACCCTCCCAATGAGCAGTTCTTC. It encodes CASSPDPPNEQFF.

This chain links TRBV27 with TRBJ2-7, with D hard to call. This CDR3 contains 15 residues. Trimming cost V 4 bases and J 3 bases, with 16 bases left between them. Germline lookup yields CDR1 MNHEY and CDR2 SMNVEV (reference sequence). The CDR3 DNA sequence: TGTGCCAGCAGTTCCTCTATGGTAGGTCTCTACGAGCAGTACTTC. Translated, it gives CASSSSMVGLYEQYF.

The rearrangement joins TRBV19 to TRBJ2-7, with D unresolved. The V end was cut by 5 bases, the J end by 7 bases, with 18 bases between. The germline CDR1 and CDR2 sequences are LNHDA and SQIVND (reference sequence). This CDR3 contains 14 residues. CDR3 region: CASSAVLGPLEQYF. In nucleotides, the CDR3 is TGTGCCAGTAGTGCCGTCTTAGGTCCATTGGAGCAGTACTTC.

This chain links TRBV5-1 with TRBJ1-1; 7 positions match TRBD1. CDR1 and CDR2 from the germline V gene are SGHRS and YFSETQ. The CDR3 has 15 amino acids. The V gene end was trimmed by 0 bases and the J gene end by 1 base; junction bases not matched to a gene: 3. DNA of the CDR3: TGCGCCAGCAGCTTGGGTGGACAGGCGAACACTGAAGCTTTCTTT. Its translation: CASSLGGQANTEAFF.

This chain connects TRBV21-1 to TRBJ2-7; the table gives TRBD1 as D, unverified against the DNA. TRBV21-1 is given as a pseudogene. This CDR3 contains 17 residues. CDR3 residues: CASSSRQGAALRSEQYV. CDR3 coding DNA: TGTGCCAGCAGCTCGCGACAGGGCGCGGCTCTCAGAAGCGAGCAGTACGTC.

The chain is built from TRBV4-3 and TRBJ1-2; 7 nucleotides agree with TRBD1. This CDR3 is 15 amino acids long. Unmatched junction bases numbered 6, after V lost 0 bases and J lost 5 bases. Germline values: CDR1 LGHNA, CDR2 YSLEER. As DNA, the CDR3 is TGCGCCAGCAGCCAAGAACAGGGGACAATATATGGCTACACCTTC. Translation gives CASSQEQGTIYGYTF.

This chain links TRBV10-3 with TRBJ2-2, with a weak D call TRBD2 (6 bases). Deletions cut 7 bases from V and 3 bases from J, with 12 bases between. The CDR3 is made up of 14 amino acids. Germline-derived CDR1 and CDR2 are ENHRY and SYGVKD. The CDR3 loop reads CAINGLRDTGELFF. CDR3 DNA: TGTGCCATCAACGGACTACGAGACACCGGGGAGCTGTTTTTT.

The genes are TRBV7-2 and TRBJ2-2; TRBD2 is a possible D gene (5 bases). V was pared by 7 bases and J by 5 bases, with 8 bases between. This CDR3 region has 12 residues. Germline CDR1 SGHTA, CDR2 FQGNSA. CDR3: CASNTGTGELFF. The CDR3 DNA reads as TGTGCCAGCAACACGGGAACCGGGGAGCTGTTTTTT.

This sequence joins TRBV19 and TRBJ1-1, with D maybe TRBD1 (6 bases). Trimming left V 4 bases short and J 5 bases short, with 14 bases between. The CDR3 is made up of 14 amino acids. Germline V lookup: CDR1 LNHDA, CDR2 SQIVND (reference sequence). The chain's CDR3 is CASSTIGGGTEAFF. The CDR3 coding sequence is TGTGCCAGTAGTACGATAGGGGGTGGAACTGAAGCTTTCTTT.

This chain uses TRBV7-2 with TRBJ1-2; TRBD1 might be the D (5 bases). Per germline, CDR1 SGHTA and CDR2 FQGNSA. This CDR3 has 14 amino acids. The V gene lost 5 bases and the J gene lost 2 bases, with 12 bases spanning the gap. The CDR3 sequence: CASSPRDGNYGYTF. CDR3 in DNA: TGTGCCAGCAGCCCCCGGGACGGAAACTATGGCTACACCTTC.

CDR3 in amino acids: CASSIIRSYNQPQHF. The CDR3 region has the DNA TGTGCCAGTAGTATAATCAGGTCGTACAATCAGCCCCAGCATTTT. The V call is TRBV19, the J call TRBJ1-5; no clear D gene. Germline V gene lookup returns CDR1 LNHDA and CDR2 SQIVND (reference sequence). Trimming stripped 2 bases from V and 3 bases from J, with 11 bases between. This CDR3 is 15 amino acids long. The entire variable domain, with the rest obtained from reference TRBV19 and TRBJ1-5, is as follows: DGGITQSPKYLFRKEGQNVTLSCEQNLNHDAMYWYRQDPGQGLRLIYYSQIVNDFQKGDIAEGYSVSREKKESFPLTVTSAQKNPTAFYLCASSIIRSYNQPQHFGDGTRLSIL.

The V and J genes are TRBV18 and TRBJ1-6, with D tentatively TRBD1 (5 bases). The germline V and J ends were trimmed by 2 bases and 10 bases, with 18 bases remaining between them. The CDR3 is made up of 16 amino acids. CDR1 KGHSH and CDR2 LQKENI come from the germline V gene. The CDR3 nucleotides are TGTGCCAGCTCACCAAGGCAGGGACCGGAGGAATCACCCCTCCACTTT. It specifies CASSPRQGPEESPLHF.

This clone occurred a few times. This chain uses TRBV29-1 with TRBJ1-1, with 8 positions matching TRBD1. Germline lookup yields CDR1 SQVTM and CDR2 ANQGSEA. Unmatched junction bases numbered 10, after V lost 5 bases and J lost 5 bases. The CDR3 is 14 residues long. This CDR3 is CSVNSQGAGTEAFF. In nucleotides, the CDR3 is TGCAGCGTTAATTCGCAGGGGGCCGGGACTGAAGCTTTCTTT.